This T cell receptor beta chain was observed in a study of blood T cell repertoires in COVID-19. Study-level background: PBMCs, B-cell-depleted T cells, or T cells were the source of the cDNA or gDNA that made up the material.

The CDR3 runs to 15 residues. The germline gives CDR1 SGHTA, CDR2 FQGTGA. The V gene lost 1 base and the J gene lost 1 base, with 7 bases spanning the gap. Per the original methods: From reference gene primer amplification, estimates of nucleated cell counts were derived. TCRdb's copy holds only in-frame clones and misses some; the assay was immunoSEQ multiplex PCR. The V and J calls and the clone size are those of that table, but D and trimming were determined from the DNA. The data contain more than 50,000 clones, 73% of them singletons. V usage is TRBV7-3 and J usage is TRBJ2-2; tentatively, D is TRBD2 (6 bases). This receptor was taken from a woman in her seventies with acute or convalescent COVID-19. The sample taken for sequencing was peripheral blood. This CDR3 is CASSLSGENTGELFF. The DNA of the CDR3 is TGTGCCAGCAGCTTAAGCGGGGAGAACACCGGGGAGCTGTTTTTT.